These T cell receptor beta chains were read from a single sample in a study of T cell responses to AZD1222 COVID-19 vaccine. Repertoires were generated with immunoSEQ multiplex PCR, while TCRdb's copy carries only in-frame clones and drops some. The sample lists more than 80,000 clones, about nine tenths occurring once. Specimen: peripheral blood, collected on day 0 of AZD1222 vaccination. Source of these receptors: an adult in good health. Both conserved end residues are trimmed from each CDR3. The order of the fields is CDR3 protein, V gene, CDR3 length.

CDR3aa: ASSRLEWDTQY
v_gene: TRBV12-3/TRBV12-4
len: 11

CDR3aa: ASSEGLQETQY
v_gene: TRBV6-1
len: 11

CDR3aa: SGTAAEKLF
v_gene: TRBV29-1
len: 9

CDR3aa: ASSQDQDSYEQY
v_gene: TRBV4-1
len: 12

CDR3aa: ASSRTSGASTDTQY
v_gene: TRBV19
len: 14

CDR3aa: ASSPRTSGIHEQY
v_gene: TRBV6-6
len: 13

CDR3aa: ASGLVAGQGRETQY
v_gene: TRBV12-5
len: 14

CDR3aa: ASSLATSGQETQY
v_gene: TRBV5-4
len: 13

CDR3aa: ATSDTGTGDYEQY
v_gene: TRBV24-1
len: 13

CDR3aa: ASSPTTDTQY
v_gene: TRBV18
len: 10

CDR3aa: ASSPPSGIGYNEQF
v_gene: TRBV5-1
len: 14

CDR3aa: ASSLRQGTDTQY
v_gene: TRBV3-1/TRBV3-2
len: 12

CDR3aa: AWKKGAGGFTPYEQY
v_gene: TRBV30
len: 15

CDR3aa: ASSYSRPPGGTEAF
v_gene: TRBV6-6
len: 14

CDR3aa: SVDRNYGYT
v_gene: TRBV29-1
len: 9

CDR3aa: SVQGNGVYGYT
v_gene: TRBV29-1
len: 11

CDR3aa: ASSPPSTGNPNTEAF
v_gene: TRBV18
len: 15

CDR3aa: ASSWEASHTDTQY
v_gene: TRBV5-1
len: 13

CDR3aa: ASSSELDEQF
v_gene: TRBV3-1/TRBV3-2
len: 10

CDR3aa: ASSLSMGAQETQY
v_gene: TRBV11-2
len: 13

CDR3aa: ASSRSLEAETQY
v_gene: TRBV5-4
len: 12

CDR3aa: ASSLVRGRYEQY
v_gene: TRBV28
len: 12

CDR3aa: ASSKTGGPSGELF
v_gene: TRBV14
len: 13

CDR3aa: ASSSRVGEKLF
v_gene: TRBV7-9
len: 11

CDR3aa: ASSPTGSGRGEQY
v_gene: TRBV5-1
len: 13

CDR3aa: ASSLLGSRPQH
v_gene: TRBV5-8
len: 11

CDR3aa: ASSGQVGGTEAF
v_gene: TRBV6-2/TRBV6-3
len: 12

CDR3aa: ASSLTGVITDTQY
v_gene: TRBV7-3
len: 13

CDR3aa: ASGQGEKLF
v_gene: TRBV12-3/TRBV12-4
len: 9

CDR3aa: SAYGGGELF
v_gene: TRBV20-1
len: 9

CDR3aa: ASSSGQFYYEQY
v_gene: TRBV27
len: 12

CDR3aa: ASSYGIEQF
v_gene: TRBV6-5
len: 9

CDR3aa: ASSITGIAGNTIY
v_gene: TRBV19
len: 13

CDR3aa: ATMGQGNYGYT
v_gene: TRBV24-1
len: 11

CDR3aa: ASSLSDGGYGYT
v_gene: TRBV11-2
len: 12

CDR3aa: ASSRSMGGSGYGYT
v_gene: TRBV19
len: 14

CDR3aa: ASSLGTNVRTEAF
v_gene: TRBV7-2
len: 13

CDR3aa: ASSWTGRPEAF
v_gene: TRBV7-9
len: 11